This TCR beta chain appears in the sequencing data of a study of shared clonotypes between healthy human individuals. The data were produced by immunoSEQ multiplex PCR, yet TCRdb's version contains in-frame clones alone and is incomplete. The sample has around 700,000 clones, about three quarters seen once. The sequence was obtained from a woman in her 30s in good health. Sequenced input: memory CD4+ T cells sorted from blood. The subset here: CD45RA-negative fraction.

Written as DNA, the CDR3 is TGCGCCAGCAGTGAGTGGGTAGCGGGACCTTTATTCAATGAGCAGTTCTTC. It encodes CASSEWVAGPLFNEQFF. The V gene is TRBV10-1, the J gene TRBJ2-1; the match to TRBD2 covers 8 bases. This CDR3 has 17 amino acids. The V segment lost 1 base and the J segment 6 bases; nucleotides outside the gene matches: 11. Germline values: CDR1 WNHNN, CDR2 SYGVQD (reference sequence).